The rows below give T cell receptor beta chains drawn from one sample of a study of shared clonotypes between healthy human individuals. Some clones are missing from TCRdb's copy, which holds only in-frame ones; the method was immunoSEQ multiplex PCR. The profile covers approximately 2,200,000 clones, with under 95% appearing a single time and 1.5% to 2% taken by the ten largest. The material sequenced was naive CD8+ T cells from PBMCs. The source is a man between 18 and 35 years old in good health. Some clones in this sample may be carry-over from other donors' samples. CDR3s leave out the opening cysteine and the closing phenylalanine or tryptophan. Clone size appears in some rows only: once, few, many, or a class for an expanded clone.

v_call	clone_size	j_call	cdr3_aa
TRBV14	-	TRBJ2-7	ASNQGSSPNEQY
TRBV27	-	TRBJ2-5	ASSLLGGQETQY
TRBV6-5	-	TRBJ2-1	ASSTPEGGRGQF
TRBV12-5	-	TRBJ2-3	ASAGSGSDTQY
TRBV9	-	TRBJ2-7	ASSVARYNYEQY
TRBV7-3	-	TRBJ2-7	ASSLGPSGEGYEQY
TRBV7-9	-	TRBJ2-5	ASSEAWGEWETQY
TRBV5-5	-	TRBJ2-7	ASSLRVVDYEQY
TRBV7-3	once	TRBJ2-1	ASSFRVGEAVRNEQF
TRBV9	-	TRBJ2-3	ASSASGTPQY
TRBV9	once	TRBJ2-2	ASSVASGRGAGELF
TRBV7-3	-	TRBJ2-3	ASSLILGGLAASTDTQY
TRBV6-1	-	TRBJ2-3	ASSEAPAGKLGDTQY
TRBV2	-	TRBJ1-1	ASSRDRGFITEAF
TRBV5-6	once	TRBJ1-1	ASSYNPQATEAF
TRBV2	-	TRBJ2-3	ASSPSGTWDTQY
TRBV29-1	-	TRBJ1-2	SVESDSVVSHGYT
TRBV7-2	-	TRBJ1-1	ASSPGPEAF
TRBV4-1	-	TRBJ2-7	ASSQGRDSSYEQY
TRBV5-4	once	TRBJ2-3	ASSFRDRGIDTQY
TRBV12-5	few	TRBJ1-5	ASGSGQGINQPQH
TRBV5-6	-	TRBJ1-2	ASSPGTVIIYGYT
TRBV7-8	-	TRBJ2-1	ASSQGAAGRRDAGLDEQF
TRBV27	-	TRBJ2-7	ASSLGTSGMAYEQY
TRBV7-8	-	TRBJ2-2	ASSLASGAVELF
TRBV7-2	-	TRBJ2-7	ASSLRESPSYEQY
TRBV7-8	-	TRBJ2-7	ASSPGRAYEQY
TRBV7-2	-	TRBJ2-6	ASSFLSSGANVLT
TRBV27	once	TRBJ2-1	ASSFGPGAFNEQF
TRBV29-1	-	TRBJ1-2	SVEDLGGETYGYT
TRBV9	-	TRBJ1-5	ASSVGGRRNQPQH
TRBV5-8	-	TRBJ1-1	ASSLALGPEAF
TRBV9	-	TRBJ2-2	ASSGGTARELF
TRBV27	-	TRBJ2-7	ASSTPGTGVPLSSYEQY
TRBV27	-	TRBJ2-5	ASSLSLEGRPPQY
TRBV9	-	TRBJ2-7	ASSVGASGRLYEQY
TRBV5-8	once	TRBJ1-5	ASSPLTKDQPQH
TRBV27	-	TRBJ2-1	ASSLDTPTSGRNEQF
TRBV23-1	-	TRBJ1-2	ASSQSPVNYGYT
TRBV27	-	TRBJ1-3	ASSSYPGAFGNTIY
TRBV28	-	TRBJ1-2	ASTSPGQEDGWTNGYT
TRBV15	-	TRBJ2-5	ATSSLAGGPRGPETQY
TRBV5-1	-	TRBJ2-1	ASSSDRGRSGEQF
TRBV28	-	TRBJ1-2	ASRPQGDYGYT
TRBV29-1	-	TRBJ2-5	SVEEQSLSRETQY
TRBV4-1	-	TRBJ1-2	ASSQVWPATSNYGYT
TRBV5-4	-	TRBJ1-2	ASSLVTGGSYT
TRBV10-3	-	TRBJ1-1	AIRELNTEAF
TRBV29-1	-	TRBJ2-7	SVAQGKSYEQY
TRBV4-1	-	TRBJ1-1	ASSQDLDRESNTEAF